This T cell receptor (beta chain) was recovered during a study of tumor-infiltrating lymphocytes in primary liver carcinoma. A constant-region primer served to make TCR beta cDNA from roughly 540 ng total RNA. The TCR beta library was amplified through three nested multiplex PCR rounds in a modified ARM-PCR procedure. The two initial PCR rounds, nine to eleven cycles each, used TRBV1-TRBV30 forward and C-beta reverse primers. TCRdb itself ran the multiplex PCR reads through MiXCR, one entry per CDR3 protein. Of around 50,000 distinct CDR3 sequences listed, 70% to 85% are singletons. The CDR3 contains 18 residues. The V end was cut by 5 bases, the J end by 3 bases, with 22 bases between. Germline V gives CDR1 SGHAT, CDR2 FQNNGV. By share, this clonotype counts as medium-sized. The study co-extracted DNA and RNA from 20-30 mg of unsorted bulk tissue.

The receptor was isolated from a middle-aged man with primary liver carcinoma and hepatitis B virus infection. Sequencing was done on a sample of liver tumor tissue from sampling region 3. Subset here: tumor region T3, left-lateral pole. V gene TRBV11-2 combines with J gene TRBJ1-4, with D possibly TRBD1 on 5 matching bases. The CDR3 reads CASSADPRDGRSNEKLFF. The CDR3 nucleotides are TGTGCCAGCAGCGCCGACCCCCGGGACGGGCGATCTAATGAAAAACTGTTTTTT.